The 32 T cell receptor beta chains given below trace back to one sample, sequenced in a study of CD8 T cells in Susac syndrome. Reverse transcription of roughly 0.5 to 1 ug RNA used random hexamers. TCRdb ran MiXCR on the immunoSEQ multiplex PCR reads and lists one entry per CDR3 protein. The sample includes some 190,000 distinct CDR3 sequences, just under 95% of them seen just once. The sample comprised CD4+ T cells from PBMCs. The receptor set was obtained from a human donor in good health.

This sequence joins TRBV20-1 and TRBJ2-3, with D tentatively TRBD1 (5 bases). The germline V and J ends were trimmed by 3 bases and 3 bases, with 22 bases remaining between them. The length of the CDR3 is 17 residues. Germline values: CDR1 DFQATT, CDR2 SNEGSKA (reference sequence). CDR3 bases: TGCAGTGCTAGTGCTCCAGGCCGGAGTAGGGGAACAGATACGCAGTATTTT. Amino acid sequence: CSASAPGRSRGTDTQYF.

The gene calls are TRBV13 and TRBJ2-1, with TRBD2 identical over 9 bases. The V segment lost 4 bases and the J segment 8 bases; nucleotides outside the gene matches: 6. The CDR3 is 14 amino acids. The germline V gene encodes CDR1 PRHDT and CDR2 FYEKMQ (reference sequence). CDR3 sequence reads: CASSSGVAGDEQFF. CDR3 in DNA: TGTGCCAGCAGCTCCGGGGTAGCGGGAGATGAGCAGTTCTTC.

The chain is built from TRBV20-1 and TRBJ1-2; D call uncertain. Germline V gene data show CDR1 as DFQATT and CDR2 as SNEGSKA (reference sequence). V was pared by 3 bases and J by 13 bases, with 9 bases between. This CDR3 is built from 9 residues. The CDR3 DNA reads as TGCAGTGCTAGTGTGTTATTCACCTTC. This gives the protein CSASVLFTF.

V is TRBV4-3 and J is TRBJ2-2; D gene uncertain. Germline V gene data show CDR1 as LGHNA and CDR2 as YSLEER. Trimming removed 0 bases from V and 6 bases from J, with 8 bases in between. The CDR3 has 14 residues. Written as DNA, the CDR3 is TGCGCCAGCAGCCAAGATCTAAGCTCCGGGGAGCTGTTTTTT. Translated, it gives CASSQDLSSGELFF.

The V call is TRBV20-1, the J call TRBJ2-1; TRBD2 matches 14 bases. The junction had 9 bases not matched to a gene; V was cut back by 5 bases and J by 6 bases. The CDR3 length is 16 residues. CDR1 and CDR2 from the germline V gene are DFQATT and SNEGSKA (reference sequence). CDR3 DNA: TGCAGTGCTTGGACTAGCGGGAGGACCGGGAGCAATGAGCAGTTCTTC. Its protein is CSAWTSGRTGSNEQFF.

The chain joins TRBV29-1 to TRBJ2-1; no clear D. Germline V CDR1 and CDR2: SQVTM, ANQGSEA. The CDR3 consists of 12 residues. Between the trimmed V and J ends, which lost 1 base and 7 bases, there was a span of 8 bases. CDR3 DNA sequence: TGCAGCGTTGAAGGTACCAGAAATGAGCAGTTCTTC. Protein sequence: CSVEGTRNEQFF.

The chain has TRBV3-1 and TRBJ2-7, with D possibly being TRBD1 (5 bases). The germline V gene encodes CDR1 LGHDT and CDR2 YNNKEL (reference sequence). This CDR3 spans 14 amino acids. The V end lost 6 bases, the J end lost 3 bases, and 15 bases lay between the germline ends. CDR3 residues: CASRSRVGFYEQYF. The CDR3 nucleotides are TGTGCCAGCAGATCCAGGGTCGGATTCTACGAGCAGTACTTC.

V and J are TRBV25-1 and TRBJ1-4; no clear D gene. Trimming cost V 2 bases and J 8 bases, with 6 bases left between them. The CDR3 is made up of 12 amino acids. Germline V gene lookup returns CDR1 MGHDK and CDR2 SYGVNS. The CDR3 loop is CASSELQEKLFF. The CDR3 DNA reads as TGTGCCAGCAGTGAACTTCAGGAAAAACTGTTTTTT. Based on the CDR3 plus reference TRBV25-1 and TRBJ1-4, the full variable domain is EADIYQTPRYLVIGTGKKITLECSQTMGHDKMYWYQQDPGMELHLIHYSYGVNSTEKGDLSSESTVSRIRTEHFPLTLESARPSHTSQYLCASSELQEKLFFGSGTQLSVL.

The chain links TRBV6-6 to TRBJ1-2; TRBD1 is a possible D gene (6 bases). The CDR3 has 11 amino acids. CDR1 and CDR2 from the germline V gene are MNHNY and SVGAGI (reference sequence). V lost 4 bases, J lost 7 bases, and 7 bases lay in between. CDR3 DNA: TGTGCCAGCAGTTGGACAGCTGGCTACACCTTC. Encoded protein: CASSWTAGYTF.

This rearrangement joins TRBV7-2 to TRBJ2-3; 8 bases map to TRBD1. CDR1 is SGHTA and CDR2 is FQGNSA in the germline V gene. V was clipped by 5 bases and J by 4 bases; unmatched bases: 8. The CDR3 is made up of 15 amino acids. The CDR3, as DNA: TGTGCCAGCAGCAGACAGGGGTTTGGGGCAGATACGCAGTATTTT. Protein: CASSRQGFGADTQYF. Supplemented by reference TRBV7-2 and TRBJ2-3, the full variable domain reads GAGVSQSPSNKVTEKGKDVELRCDPISGHTALYWYRQSLGQGLEFLIYFQGNSAPDKSGLPSDRFSAERTGGSVSTLTIQRTQQEDSAVYLCASSRQGFGADTQYFGPGTRLTVL.

The chain links TRBV19 to TRBJ2-4; a possible D gene is TRBD2 (5 bases). This CDR3 spans 13 amino acids. The germline V gene has CDR1 LNHDA and CDR2 SQIVND (reference sequence). V was pared by 5 bases and J by 12 bases, with 17 bases between. In DNA form, the CDR3 reads TGTGCCAGTAGTGCGGGTCCTAGGGCGGGTCAGTACTTC. Amino acids: CASSAGPRAGQYF.

This rearrangement joins TRBV2 to TRBJ2-2, with D uncertain. V was trimmed by 7 bases and J by 6 bases, leaving 12 bases between them. CDR1 is SNHLY, CDR2 FYNNEI, per germline. CDR3 length equals 13 residues. This chain's CDR3 is CASTKEWAGELFF. The CDR3 DNA follows: TGTGCCAGCACCAAAGAGTGGGCCGGGGAGCTGTTTTTT.

J is TRBJ1-5 and V is TRBV30, with TRBD1 identical over 7 bases. Germline V lookup: CDR1 GTSNPN, CDR2 SVGIG (reference sequence). V shed 4 bases, J shed 3 bases, and the junction held 6 bases outside the gene matches. The CDR3 is 14 amino acids. This CDR3 is CAWNRGQANQPQHF. The CDR3 DNA is TGTGCCTGGAACCGAGGACAGGCCAATCAGCCCCAGCATTTT.

This rearrangement joins TRBV30 to TRBJ2-2; D unresolved. The CDR3 has 15 amino acids. Germline V lookup: CDR1 GTSNPN, CDR2 SVGIG (reference sequence). The ends were cut back, 5 bases at V and 8 bases at J, with 21 bases in the middle. In DNA form, the CDR3 reads TGTGCCTGGGATAGAGGAAATGCCCCAGGTGGGGAGCTGTTTTTT. Translated: CAWDRGNAPGGELFF.

The chain couples TRBV3-1 to TRBJ2-1; 11 bases are a match to TRBD2. The CDR3 is 14 residues long. Germline-derived CDR1 and CDR2 are LGHDT and YNNKEL (reference sequence). Trimming removed 4 bases from V and 10 bases from J; junction bases left unmatched: 6. CDR3 nucleotides: TGTGCCAGCAGCCGAGCCCTAGCGGGAGGAGAGCAGTTCTTC. It encodes CASSRALAGGEQFF.

The chain couples TRBV11-1 to TRBJ2-1; D unclear. The CDR3 is made up of 17 amino acids. Germline CDR1 reads SGHAT; CDR2 reads FQDESV (reference sequence). Deletions cut 4 bases from V and 0 bases from J, with 16 bases between. The CDR3 region is CASSSLPGPSSYNEQFF. CDR3 sequence (DNA): TGTGCCAGCAGCTCTCTGCCCGGACCCAGCTCCTACAATGAGCAGTTCTTC.

This chain joins TRBV7-2 and TRBJ2-7; 7 bases are a match to TRBD2. This CDR3 has 14 residues. The V and J ends lost 7 bases and 5 bases, in that order; junction bases with no gene match: 11. Germline CDR1 is SGHTA and CDR2 is FQGNSA. CDR3 amino acids: CASNFGEGPNEQYF. DNA of the CDR3: TGTGCCAGCAACTTCGGGGAGGGCCCCAACGAGCAGTACTTC.

This rearrangement joins TRBV9 to TRBJ2-3; D remains unclear. Germline CDR1 and CDR2: SGDLS and YYNGEE. The CDR3 totals 15 residues. CDR3 sequence (DNA): TGTGCTTCGCAGCGTGGGGAAGTCCGCACAGATACGCAGTATTTT. It is translated as CASQRGEVRTDTQYF.

The V and J genes are TRBV3-1 and TRBJ1-2, with D uncertain. Germline assignment: CDR1 LGHDT and CDR2 YNNKEL (reference sequence). V dropped 4 bases and J dropped 13 bases, with 13 bases sitting between them. The CDR3 runs to 11 residues. The CDR3: CASSRGRGSTF. DNA of the CDR3: TGTGCCAGCAGCCGAGGTCGGGGAAGCACCTTC. Full variable domain (outside the CDR3, taken from reference TRBV3-1 and TRBJ1-2): DTAVSQTPKYLVTQMGNDKSIKCEQNLGHDTMYWYKQDSKKFLKIMFSYNNKELIINETVPNRFSPKSPDKAHLNLHINSLELGDSAVYFCASSRGRGSTFGSGTRLTVV.

The chain carries TRBV19 and TRBJ1-4, with D unclear. Germline values: CDR1 LNHDA, CDR2 SQIVND (reference sequence). This CDR3 contains 12 residues. Between the trimmed V and J ends, which lost 5 bases and 0 bases, there was a span of 1 base. CDR3 region: CASSPTNEKLFF. Here the CDR3 DNA reads TGTGCCAGTAGTCCAACTAATGAAAAACTGTTTTTT.

The J gene is TRBJ2-7, the V gene TRBV3-1; TRBD1 is a possible D gene (5 bases). Germline-derived CDR1 and CDR2 are LGHDT and YNNKEL (reference sequence). V dropped 0 bases and J dropped 5 bases, with 8 bases sitting between them. The CDR3 is 13 amino acids. Here the CDR3 reads CASSQDFRDEQYF. The CDR3, as DNA: TGTGCCAGCAGCCAAGACTTCAGGGACGAGCAGTACTTC.

The chain is built from TRBV2 and TRBJ2-1; TRBD2 is a possible D gene (6 bases). The CDR3 sequence is 15 residues long. With 6 bases removed from V and 11 bases from J, the gap between germline ends came to 23 bases. Germline-derived CDR1 and CDR2 are SNHLY and FYNNEI. CDR3 DNA sequence: TGTGCCAGCAGGGGTCCGGGACTGACGGCCGGCAAGCAGTTCTTC. Its protein product is CASRGPGLTAGKQFF. The full variable domain, its missing parts supplied by reference TRBV2 and TRBJ2-1, is EPEVTQTPSHQVTQMGQEVILRCVPISNHLYFYWYRQILGQKVEFLVSFYNNEISEKSEIFDDQFSVERPDGSNFTLKIRSTKLEDSAMYFCASRGPGLTAGKQFFGPGTRLTVL.

The chain combines TRBV30 with TRBJ2-3, with 10 positions matching TRBD2. The trim removed 4 bases at V and 6 bases at J, leaving 7 bases unmatched. The V gene's germline CDR1 is GTSNPN and CDR2 SVGIG (reference sequence). This CDR3 spans 14 amino acids. CDR3 nucleotides: TGTGCCTGGATGTTGAGCGGGAGGGGGGATACGCAGTATTTT. Its protein product is CAWMLSGRGDTQYF.

The chain employs TRBV29-1 and TRBJ2-1, with a possible D match to TRBD1 (6 bases). CDR3 length: 13 residues. Per germline, CDR1 SQVTM and CDR2 ANQGSEA. V lost 8 bases to trimming and J lost 1 base, with 12 bases between them. The CDR3 DNA follows: TGCAGCCTGGGGGCAGATTCCTACAATGAGCAGTTCTTC. It codes for CSLGADSYNEQFF.

This chain connects TRBV18 to TRBJ2-2; 10 positions agree with TRBD1. V shed 4 bases and J 4 bases; nucleotides not matched to a gene: 3. Germline loops: CDR1 KGHSH, CDR2 LQKENI. There are 15 residues in the CDR3. CDR3 nucleotides: TGTGCCAGCTCACTATGGACAGGGGGCACCGGGGAGCTGTTTTTT. This translates into CASSLWTGGTGELFF.

The gene calls are TRBV7-9 and TRBJ2-6, with 7 bases that match TRBD1. V lost 5 bases and J lost 4; bases outside the gene matches: 11. This CDR3 contains 17 residues. CDR1 and CDR2 from the germline V gene are SEHNR and FQNEAQ (reference sequence). In nucleotides, the CDR3 is TGTGCCAGCAGCGTACGGGACAGCCTGGGGGGGGCCAACGTCCTGACTTTC. It codes for CASSVRDSLGGANVLTF.

V is TRBV13 and J is TRBJ2-7; 7 nucleotides agree with TRBD1. Germline V gives CDR1 PRHDT, CDR2 FYEKMQ (reference sequence). The ends lost 0 bases at V and 6 bases at J; junction bases unmatched: 5. There are 14 residues in the CDR3. The CDR3 spells CASSLGRGSGEQYF. CDR3 in DNA: TGTGCCAGCAGCTTAGGCAGGGGGAGCGGCGAGCAGTACTTC.

This chain joins TRBV3-1 and TRBJ1-5; D is unresolved. CDR3 length equals 16 residues. Between the trimmed V and J ends, which lost 0 bases and 0 bases, there was a span of 9 bases. Germline V gives CDR1 LGHDT, CDR2 YNNKEL (reference sequence). The CDR3 is CASSQDGRYSNQPQHF. CDR3 DNA: TGTGCCAGCAGCCAAGATGGTCGTTATAGCAATCAGCCCCAGCATTTT.

The chain has TRBV20-1 and TRBJ2-3; 8 nucleotides align to TRBD2. This CDR3 spans 17 amino acids. V was clipped by 6 bases and J by 2 bases; unmatched bases: 16. Per the germline V gene, CDR1 is DFQATT and CDR2 is SNEGSKA (reference sequence). CDR3 DNA: TGCAGTGCCCCCGGGACTAGTCCCCATTATTCCACAGATACGCAGTATTTT. This encodes CSAPGTSPHYSTDTQYF.

The J gene is TRBJ2-1, the V gene TRBV4-3, with D perhaps TRBD1 (6 bases). Trimming pared 2 bases from V and 2 bases from J, leaving 10 bases between. The germline V gene has CDR1 LGHNA and CDR2 YSLEER. This CDR3 contains 15 residues. The DNA for the CDR3 is TGCGCCAGCAGCCAATACAGGGCCACCTACAATGAGCAGTTCTTC. Amino acids: CASSQYRATYNEQFF.

The genes are TRBV24-1 and TRBJ2-1; TRBD1 agrees at 7 bases. Germline CDR1 is KGHDR and CDR2 is SFDVKD. J gave up 2 bases and V 4 bases, and 7 bases lay outside the gene matches. This CDR3 region has 16 residues. The CDR3 DNA is TGTGCCACCAGTGAACCGACAGGGCGCCCCTACAATGAGCAGTTCTTC. Its protein product is CATSEPTGRPYNEQFF.

The V call is TRBV20-1, the J call TRBJ2-5, with no clear D. Trimming took 3 bases from V and 3 from J, leaving 2 bases between them. CDR3 length: 10 residues. From germline, CDR1 is DFQATT and CDR2 SNEGSKA (reference sequence). DNA of the CDR3: TGCAGTGCTAGTAAAGAGACCCAGTACTTC. This codes for CSASKETQYF.